The clone carrying this T cell receptor beta chain was seen only once. Its antigen is undetermined. CD45RO-negative, CCR7-selected cells formed the naive CD8 fraction, which excluded terminally differentiated effector memory CD45RA+ cells. As handled by the study authors: Without quality scores, immunoSEQ junctional reads could not be filtered like full-length reads. Data came from immunoSEQ multiplex PCR; TCRdb stores just in-frame clones and leaves some out. D and trimming come from the DNA, and the V and J calls and clone size come from that table. This sample has hundreds of thousands of clones, with roughly nine tenths found just once. The entry originates in a study of shared clonotypes between healthy human individuals. The CDR3 contains 11 residues. CDR1 is WSHSY and CDR2 is SAAADI in the germline V gene. Study-wide points: The four-donor shared clonotypes exceeded non-shared clonotypes in generation probability, with non-shared ones scoring lower.

V usage is TRBV10-2 and J usage is TRBJ2-5; no definite D call. The end of the DNA aligns better with TRBJ2-7, so the J call may be wrong. The receptor was isolated from a man aged 30 to 39 in good health. Sequenced input: naive CD8+ T cells sorted from blood. The CDR3 here is CASSEGYEQYF. In DNA form, the CDR3 reads TGCGCCAGCAGTGAGGGTTACGAGCAGTACTTC.